Included here is one T cell receptor (beta chain) sequence, with context. Using a J-beta primer mix together with a sample-barcoded 5' primer, a second PCR was run for roughly 6 to 12 cycles. Each CDR3 protein is one row after TCRdb ran MiXCR on the 5' RACE reads. The sample carries 1.5 million to 1.9 million distinct CDR3 sequences, approximately 43% recorded once. This specimen comes from a study of blood T cells in healthy people across ages. Each of the donors had roughly 9.3 milliliters of peripheral blood drawn into EDTA-treated Vacutainer tubes. The CDR3 covers 14 residues. V lost 7 bases and J lost 11, with 23 bases in between. The germline CDR1 and CDR2 sequences are SGHVS and FQNEAQ.

The clonotype was recovered from a woman between 18 and 29 years old in good health. The rearrangement joins TRBV7-8 to TRBJ2-5; D could derive from TRBD1 or TRBD2 (5 bases each). The sequencing input was blood. CDR3 protein: CASNLGDLRDGQYF. The CDR3 DNA sequence: TGTGCCAGCAACCTTGGGGACCTCAGGGATGGGCAGTACTTC.